Below are 22 T cell receptor beta chains sequenced from a single sample in a study of cytomegalovirus exposure and HLA in healthy donors. Assay used: immunoSEQ multiplex PCR; TCRdb lists only in-frame clones, some missing. The sample carries some 110,000 clones, 80% to 90% recorded once. Sequenced sample: PBMCs. The receptor set was obtained from a man aged 18 to 29 in good health and CMV-seropositive.

This sequence joins TRBV14 and TRBJ2-7; unclear D gene. V shed 2 bases and J shed 5 bases, with 7 bases lying between them. CDR1 is SGHDN and CDR2 is FVKESK in the germline V gene. The CDR3 totals 12 residues. The CDR3 nucleotides read TGTGCCAGCAGCCAACTAGTCAACGAGCAGTACTTC. Residues: CASSQLVNEQYF.

The chain recombines TRBV6-4 with TRBJ1-2; maybe TRBD1 (6 bases). V lost 6 bases, J lost 4 bases, and 18 bases lay in between. The CDR3 consists of 15 residues. The germline V gene encodes CDR1 MRHNA and CDR2 SNTAGT. CDR3 coding DNA: TGTGCCAGCAGACCCTCAGGGGACCCGGGCTATGGCTACACCTTC. Protein sequence: CASRPSGDPGYGYTF.

This clone was counted a single time. Other DNA sequences in this sample translate to the same CDR3. The J gene is TRBJ1-2, the V gene TRBV6-5; D call uncertain. Between the trimmed V and J ends, which lost 2 bases and 2 bases, there was a span of 9 bases. Germline V lookup: CDR1 MNHEY, CDR2 SVGAGI. CDR3 length: 14 residues. CDR3 bases: TGTGCCAGCAGTTACGGTGGGCCCAACTATGGCTACACCTTC. This translates into CASSYGGPNYGYTF.

The chain employs TRBV29-1 and TRBJ1-2, with D tentatively TRBD1 (5 bases). The CDR3 runs 14 residues. Germline CDR1 and CDR2: SQVTM and ANQGSEA. V shed 7 bases and J shed 2 bases, with 17 bases lying between them. CDR3 DNA sequence: TGCAGCGCCACACCTCAGGGAATGAACTATGGCTACACCTTC. Translated, it gives CSATPQGMNYGYTF.

This chain joins TRBV30 and TRBJ2-6, with D possibly matching TRBD1 (5 bases). This CDR3 has 16 residues. Trimming took off 0 bases at V and 4 bases at J, with 13 bases between the two ends. From germline, CDR1 is GTSNPN and CDR2 SVGIG (reference sequence). The CDR3 reads CAWSVGPGFGANVLTF. Written as DNA, the CDR3 is TGTGCCTGGAGTGTGGGGCCAGGGTTCGGGGCCAACGTCCTGACTTTC.

This clone occurred once. The CDR3 region is CASSQDRSNQPQHF. CDR3 coding DNA: TGCGCCAGCAGCCAAGACAGGTCTAATCAGCCCCAGCATTTT. The chain employs TRBV4-1 and TRBJ1-5; no definite D call. Germline CDR1 MGHRA, CDR2 YSYEKL. With 0 bases removed from V and 4 bases from J, the gap between germline ends came to 7 bases. The CDR3 extends over 14 amino acids.

This clone has just one count. This rearrangement joins TRBV10-2 to TRBJ1-1; 8 positions match TRBD1. Germline V gives CDR1 WSHSY, CDR2 SAAADI. V was clipped by 5 bases and J by 7 bases; unmatched bases: 9. The CDR3 length is 14 residues. The CDR3 loop reads CASSLIPGGNEAFF. The CDR3 nucleotides are TGCGCCAGCAGTCTCATTCCAGGGGGCAATGAAGCTTTCTTT.

The chain combines TRBV7-9 with TRBJ1-1; 8 nucleotides match TRBD1. The V gene's germline CDR1 is SEHNR and CDR2 FQNEAQ (reference sequence). The CDR3 runs to 13 residues. V shed 6 bases, J shed 5 bases, and the junction held 5 bases outside the gene matches. CDR3 nucleotide sequence: TGTGCCAGCAGACAACAGGGGGATACTGAAGCTTTCTTT. Translation: CASRQQGDTEAFF.

The chain couples TRBV4-1 to TRBJ1-1; TRBD1 matches 8 bases. The CDR3 sequence is 16 residues long. The ends lost 1 base at V and 1 base at J; junction bases unmatched: 5. CDR1 MGHRA and CDR2 YSYEKL come from the germline V gene. The DNA of the CDR3 is TGCGCCAGCAGCCAAGGGACAGGGAGGGAGAACACTGAAGCTTTCTTT. As protein: CASSQGTGRENTEAFF.

The chain carries TRBV6-5 and TRBJ2-7, with D tentatively TRBD1 (6 bases). V dropped 2 bases and J dropped 2 bases, with 13 bases sitting between them. This CDR3 spans 15 amino acids. Germline lookup yields CDR1 MNHEY and CDR2 SVGAGI. The CDR3 reads CASSYAGTSPYEQYF. The CDR3 nucleotides read TGTGCCAGCAGTTACGCCGGGACAAGCCCCTACGAGCAGTACTTC.

The rearrangement joins TRBV7-2 to TRBJ1-6; D might be TRBD1 (5 bases). The CDR3 is 14 residues long. The germline V gene encodes CDR1 SGHTA and CDR2 FQGNSA. The V and J ends lost 5 bases and 12 bases respectively, with 17 bases between them. The CDR3 here is CASSPYHLGRPLHF. The CDR3 DNA follows: TGTGCCAGCAGCCCTTACCACTTGGGGCGACCCCTCCACTTT.

The chain joins TRBV5-1 to TRBJ2-7, with 7 bases aligning to TRBD2. The V gene end was trimmed by 3 bases and the J gene end by 6 bases; junction bases not matched to a gene: 9. The germline V gene encodes CDR1 SGHRS and CDR2 YFSETQ. The CDR3 contains 14 residues. CDR3: CASSYGGTEGEQYF. The CDR3 region has the DNA TGCGCCAGCAGCTACGGGGGGACTGAGGGCGAGCAGTACTTC.

This chain uses TRBV19 with TRBJ2-1, with TRBD2 as a possible D gene (5 bases). Germline V gene sequence: CDR1 LNHDA, CDR2 SQIVND (reference sequence). The CDR3 contains 13 residues. With 7 bases removed from V and 8 bases from J, the gap between germline ends came to 15 bases. The CDR3 sequence: CASTTLGWDEQFF. The CDR3 DNA sequence: TGTGCCAGTACTACACTAGGTTGGGATGAGCAGTTCTTC.

The chain uses TRBV4-1 and TRBJ2-1; TRBD2 might be the D (6 bases). This CDR3 is built from 13 residues. V lost 2 bases, J lost 13 bases, and 15 bases lay in between. Per the germline V gene, CDR1 is MGHRA and CDR2 is YSYEKL. The CDR3 spells CASSQSVELAQFF. The CDR3 bases are TGCGCCAGCAGCCAATCCGTAGAACTAGCCCAGTTCTTC.

This chain links TRBV29-1 with TRBJ2-5, with unresolved D. Germline CDR1 reads SQVTM; CDR2 reads ANQGSEA. The ends were cut back, 4 bases at V and 0 bases at J, with 9 bases in the middle. The CDR3 spans 13 residues. The CDR3 loop is CSVGDPYQETQYF. The CDR3 DNA reads as TGCAGCGTTGGAGACCCGTACCAAGAGACCCAGTACTTC.

The chain is built from TRBV2 and TRBJ1-5; D remains ambiguous. This CDR3 is 14 amino acids long. V lost 4 bases, J lost 1 base, and 8 bases lay in between. CDR1 SNHLY and CDR2 FYNNEI come from the germline V gene. CDR3 amino acids: CASSVTQSNQPQHF. Here the CDR3 DNA reads TGTGCCAGCAGTGTAACACAGAGCAATCAGCCCCAGCATTTT.

The V call is TRBV7-2, the J call TRBJ2-2; D is uncertain. The germline CDR1 and CDR2 sequences are SGHTA and FQGNSA. The CDR3 has 14 amino acids. The ends were cut back, 0 bases at V and 4 bases at J, with 6 bases in the middle. CDR3 in amino acids: CASSLASITGELFF. The CDR3, as DNA: TGTGCCAGCAGCTTAGCATCTATCACCGGGGAGCTGTTTTTT.

With regard to this clone: A read error may produce the germline difference seen at one junction end. This chain connects TRBV7-7 to TRBJ2-7, with a tentative D call TRBD2 (8 bases). The CDR3 length is 14 residues. In germline, CDR1 is SSHAT, CDR2 FNYEAQ (reference sequence). The CDR3 nucleotides are TGTGCTAGCAGCTTAGCGGGACAGCCCCACGAGCAGTACTTC. This encodes CASSLAGQPHEQYF. The full variable domain, completed using reference TRBV7-7 and TRBJ2-7, is GAGVSQSPRYKVTKRGQDVTLRCDPISSHATLYWYQQALGQGPEFLTYFNYEAQPDKSGLPSDRFSAERPEGSISTLTIQRTEQRDSAMYRCASSLAGQPHEQYFGPGTRLTVT.

The chain uses TRBV5-4 and TRBJ2-7; 9 bases align to TRBD2. The germline CDR1 and CDR2 sequences are SGHNT and YYREEE (reference sequence). The CDR3 length is 15 residues. The trim removed 0 bases at V and 2 bases at J, leaving 3 bases unmatched. CDR3 DNA sequence: TGTGCCAGCAGCTTGGGGCTAGCGGGGACCTACGAGCAGTACTTC. Its translation: CASSLGLAGTYEQYF.

The rearrangement links TRBV7-6 to TRBJ1-2; TRBD1 aligns across 7 bases. V gave up 2 bases and J gave up 0 bases; unmatched junction bases: 6. The CDR3 covers 16 residues. The germline gives CDR1 SGHVS, CDR2 FNYEAQ. The CDR3 DNA reads as TGTGCCAGCAGCTTATACCGGGACAGCCCTAACTATGGCTACACCTTC. This codes for CASSLYRDSPNYGYTF. The variable domain in full, with the rest retrieved from reference TRBV7-6 and TRBJ1-2, is GAGVSQSPRYKVTKRGQDVALRCDPISGHVSLYWYRQALGQGPEFLTYFNYEAQQDKSGLPNDRFSAERPEGSISTLTIQRTEQRDSAMYRCASSLYRDSPNYGYTFGSGTRLTVV.

This clone was recorded at least ten times. V is TRBV6-4 and J is TRBJ2-2; 8 nucleotides align to TRBD1. The V gene end was trimmed by 3 bases and the J gene end by 4 bases; junction bases not matched to a gene: 4. This CDR3 comprises 15 residues. Germline V CDR1 and CDR2: MRHNA, SNTAGT. CDR3 sequence (DNA): TGTGCCAGCAGTGAAGGAACAGGGGGCACCGGGGAGCTGTTTTTT. It codes for CASSEGTGGTGELFF.

The V gene is TRBV7-2, the J gene TRBJ2-5, with 9 positions matching TRBD2. The CDR3 spans 14 residues. Unmatched junction bases numbered 5, after V lost 4 bases and J lost 5 bases. The germline V gene encodes CDR1 SGHTA and CDR2 FQGNSA. The CDR3 protein is CASSSGLAMETQYF. CDR3 coding DNA: TGTGCCAGCAGCTCGGGACTAGCTATGGAGACCCAGTACTTC.